This TCR beta chain was found in a study of post-analysis software for immune sequencing data. Overall study: Secondary progressive, relapsing-remitting and progressive-relapsing multiple sclerosis were among the included disease courses. Findings and limits, study-wide: Samples made in the same batch grouped tightly together by F measure. TRBV segments more frequent in patients than in controls numbered roughly 5 and included TRBV5-6, TRBV5-1 and TRBV20-1. Relative to controls, patients with multiple sclerosis showed significantly lower normalized Chao1 diversity.

Trimming removed 4 bases from V and 6 bases from J, with 16 bases in between. Germline CDR1 is MNHEY and CDR2 is SVGEGT. The CDR3 contains 14 residues. There are a few counts of this clonotype. Its antigen remains unknown. TCR beta cDNA libraries had unique molecular identifiers. The T cell input of roughly 0.95 to 10 million gave a few hundred thousand cDNA molecules. TCRdb re-analysed the PCR reads in MiXCR, keeping a single row per CDR3 protein. The sample yields hundreds of thousands of distinct CDR3 sequences, approximately 60% seen once. The sample was blood. This receptor was taken from a girl aged 2 to 10 with multiple sclerosis. The V gene is TRBV6-2 or TRBV6-3, the J gene TRBJ2-7, with no clear D. CDR3 coding DNA: TGTGCCAGCAGTTCTACCTCTCGGCGGAGCGAGCAGTACTTC. Translating it yields CASSSTSRRSEQYF.